Listed here are 8 T cell receptor beta chains from one sample, sequenced in a study of technical replicates of blood from four donors. TCRdb's copy holds only in-frame clones and misses some; the assay was immunoSEQ multiplex PCR. The repertoire holds roughly 65,000 clones, with around 87% as singletons. The sequenced sample consisted of PBMCs. These receptors came from a human donor in good health. Some clones in this sample may be carry-over from other donors' samples.

The chain recombines TRBV5-4 with TRBJ2-1; D gene unclear. This CDR3 is built from 15 residues. V lost 1 base, J lost 4 bases, and 12 bases lay in between. Germline V gene sequence: CDR1 SGHNT, CDR2 YYREEE (reference sequence). CDR3 coding DNA: TGTGCCAGCAGCTTGTCATCAGGAACATACAATGAGCAGTTCTTC. It yields the protein CASSLSSGTYNEQFF.

This rearrangement joins TRBV27 to TRBJ1-4; TRBD1 agrees at 9 bases. Germline V CDR1 and CDR2: MNHEY, SMNVEV (reference sequence). The CDR3 contains 15 residues. Trimming took 5 bases from V and 5 from J; bases not matched to a gene: 6. In DNA form, the CDR3 reads TGTGCCAGCAGTATCACCGGGACAGGGAATGAAAAACTGTTTTTT. It encodes CASSITGTGNEKLFF. The full variable domain, completed using reference TRBV27 and TRBJ1-4, is EAQVTQNPRYLITVTGKKLTVTCSQNMNHEYMSWYRQDPGLGLRQIYYSMNVEVTDKGDVPEGYKVSRKEKRNFPLILESPSPNQTSLYFCASSITGTGNEKLFFGSGTQLSVL.

This sequence joins TRBV9 and TRBJ2-1, with 10 bases that match TRBD2. This CDR3 is 18 amino acids long. Per the germline V gene, CDR1 is SGDLS and CDR2 is YYNGEE. The V segment lost 0 bases and the J segment 5 bases; nucleotides outside the gene matches: 11. The CDR3 region has the DNA TGTGCCAGCAGCGTAGGAGGGAGAGCGGGAGGGTTAGACAATGAGCAGTTCTTC. It is translated as CASSVGGRAGGLDNEQFF.

The chain combines TRBV7-9 with TRBJ1-6, with 9 bases fitting TRBD1. Germline assignment: CDR1 SEHNR and CDR2 FQNEAQ (reference sequence). There are 18 residues in the CDR3. With 1 base clipped from V and 4 bases from J, the junction kept 8 bases outside the gene matches. CDR3 coding DNA: TGTGCCAGCAGCTTAGAGACAGGGGGAATAACTTATAATTCACCCCTCCACTTT. It translates to CASSLETGGITYNSPLHF.

This clone showed up just a few times. The chain couples TRBV20-1 to TRBJ1-1; D perhaps matches TRBD1 (5 bases). The CDR3 totals 11 residues. CDR1 and CDR2 (germline): DFQATT, SNEGSKA (reference sequence). Trimming removed 3 bases at V and 11 bases at J, with 13 bases between. The CDR3 sequence: CSASWQGTAFF. CDR3 nucleotides: TGCAGTGCTAGCTGGCAGGGTACGGCTTTCTTT.

This sequence joins TRBV6-6 and TRBJ2-7; 10 nucleotides agree with TRBD1. The CDR3 totals 15 residues. CDR1 is MNHNY and CDR2 is SVGAGI in the germline V gene (reference sequence). V trimming: 7 bases; J trimming: 0 bases; junction bases outside the gene matches: 6. CDR3 region: CASTLGQGSSYEQYF. For the CDR3, the DNA is TGTGCCAGCACCCTGGGACAGGGGAGCTCCTACGAGCAGTACTTC.

This chain links TRBV7-6 with TRBJ1-3; D not resolved. V lost 1 base and J 1 base, leaving 11 bases between the germline ends. Germline lookup yields CDR1 SGHVS and CDR2 FNYEAQ. This CDR3 is 16 amino acids long. CDR3 in DNA: TGTGCCAGCAGCTTAGACGGGTTTTCGTCTGGAAACACCATATATTTT. It is translated as CASSLDGFSSGNTIYF.

In DNA, the CDR3 is TGTGCCAGCAGCTCGATTAGCGGGGGTGGGCAGTATTTT. Translation: CASSSISGGGQYF. The gene calls are TRBV7-2 and TRBJ2-3; 9 bases agree with TRBD2. V lost 4 bases to trimming and J lost 11 bases; unmatched junction nucleotides: 7. The CDR3 contains 13 residues. Germline CDR1 and CDR2: SGHTA and FQGNSA.